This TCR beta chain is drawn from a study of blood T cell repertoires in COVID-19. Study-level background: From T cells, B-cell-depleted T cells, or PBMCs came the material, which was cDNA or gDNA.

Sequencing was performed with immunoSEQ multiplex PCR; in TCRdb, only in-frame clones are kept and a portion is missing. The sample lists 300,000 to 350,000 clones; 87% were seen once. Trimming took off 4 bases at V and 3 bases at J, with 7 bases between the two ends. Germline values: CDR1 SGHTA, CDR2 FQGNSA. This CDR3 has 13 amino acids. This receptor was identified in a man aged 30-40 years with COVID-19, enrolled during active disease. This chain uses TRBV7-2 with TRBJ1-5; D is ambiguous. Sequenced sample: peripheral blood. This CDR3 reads CASSSQNNQPQHF. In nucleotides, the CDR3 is TGTGCCAGCAGCTCACAGAACAATCAGCCCCAGCATTTT.